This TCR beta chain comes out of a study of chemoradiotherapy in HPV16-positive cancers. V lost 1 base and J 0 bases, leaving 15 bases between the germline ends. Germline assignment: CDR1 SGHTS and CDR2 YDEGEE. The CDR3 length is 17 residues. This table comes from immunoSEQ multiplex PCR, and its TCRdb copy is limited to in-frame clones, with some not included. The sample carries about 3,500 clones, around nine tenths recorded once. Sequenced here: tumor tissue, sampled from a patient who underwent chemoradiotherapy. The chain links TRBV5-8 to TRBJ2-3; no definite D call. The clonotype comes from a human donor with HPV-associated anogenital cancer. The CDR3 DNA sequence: TGTGCCAGCAGCTTGTATCGACTGGGCGCTAGCACAGATACGCAGTATTTT. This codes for CASSLYRLGASTDTQYF.